The clone carrying this T cell receptor (beta chain) was observed at least ten times. This sample is part of a study of T-cell reconstitution after alpha-beta-depleted transplantation in children. The CDR3 is 14 amino acids. V was pared by 5 bases and J by 0 bases, with 8 bases between. Looked up from germline, CDR1 is MNHEY and CDR2 is SMNVEV (reference sequence). Preparation of the TCRbeta library was carried out with unique molecular identifiers. TCRdb fed the PCR reads into MiXCR, producing one record per CDR3 protein. The profile shows hundreds of thousands of distinct CDR3 sequences, about 14% of them singletons.

The sequence came from a human donor who donated a stem cell graft to a child with Fanconi anemia. Sequencing was performed on PBMCs, taken from the stem cell graft. The chain combines TRBV27 with TRBJ2-4; D uncertain. The CDR3 nucleotides read TGTGCCAGCAGTCCCCGGTTAGCCAAAAACATTCAGTACTTC. Its protein is CASSPRLAKNIQYF.